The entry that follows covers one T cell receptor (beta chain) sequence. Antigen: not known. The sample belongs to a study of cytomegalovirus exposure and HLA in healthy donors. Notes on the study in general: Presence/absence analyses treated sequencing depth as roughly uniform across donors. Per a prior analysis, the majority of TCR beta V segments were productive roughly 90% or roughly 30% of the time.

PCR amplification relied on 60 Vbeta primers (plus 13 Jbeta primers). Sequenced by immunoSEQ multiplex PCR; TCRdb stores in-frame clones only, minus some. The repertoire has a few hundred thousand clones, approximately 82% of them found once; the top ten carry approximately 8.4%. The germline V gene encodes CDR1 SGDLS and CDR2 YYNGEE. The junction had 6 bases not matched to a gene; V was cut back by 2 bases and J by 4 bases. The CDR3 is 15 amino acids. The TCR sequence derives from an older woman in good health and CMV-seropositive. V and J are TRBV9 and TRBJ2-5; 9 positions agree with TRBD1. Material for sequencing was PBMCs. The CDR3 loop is CASSVGPTGGETQYF. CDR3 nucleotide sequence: TGTGCCAGCAGCGTGGGTCCGACAGGGGGAGAGACCCAGTACTTC.